The clone carrying this TCR beta chain was detected a few times. The CDR3 loop spans 15 amino acids. Germline-derived CDR1 and CDR2 are SGHRS and YFSETQ. V shed 0 bases and J shed 6 bases, with 12 bases lying between them. Employing constant-segment primers, 5'RACE generated TCR alpha and TCR beta cDNA libraries bearing sample barcodes and UMIs. From the 5' RACE reads, TCRdb called clonotypes with MiXCR, one entry per CDR3 protein. The table includes approximately 580,000 distinct CDR3 sequences, approximately 20% detected once. This entry belongs to a study of T-cell memory formation after mild COVID-19.

Material: PBMCs or a T cell subset sorted from them (not recorded which). This chain joins TRBV5-1 and TRBJ2-2; D perhaps matches TRBD2 (6 bases). The TCR comes from an adult woman who had mild COVID-19 (a few samples of this study predate the infection). Cell type and time point are not known. The CDR3 here is CASSLDGKRAGELFF. The CDR3 nucleotides read TGCGCCAGCAGCTTGGATGGGAAGCGGGCCGGGGAGCTGTTTTTT.